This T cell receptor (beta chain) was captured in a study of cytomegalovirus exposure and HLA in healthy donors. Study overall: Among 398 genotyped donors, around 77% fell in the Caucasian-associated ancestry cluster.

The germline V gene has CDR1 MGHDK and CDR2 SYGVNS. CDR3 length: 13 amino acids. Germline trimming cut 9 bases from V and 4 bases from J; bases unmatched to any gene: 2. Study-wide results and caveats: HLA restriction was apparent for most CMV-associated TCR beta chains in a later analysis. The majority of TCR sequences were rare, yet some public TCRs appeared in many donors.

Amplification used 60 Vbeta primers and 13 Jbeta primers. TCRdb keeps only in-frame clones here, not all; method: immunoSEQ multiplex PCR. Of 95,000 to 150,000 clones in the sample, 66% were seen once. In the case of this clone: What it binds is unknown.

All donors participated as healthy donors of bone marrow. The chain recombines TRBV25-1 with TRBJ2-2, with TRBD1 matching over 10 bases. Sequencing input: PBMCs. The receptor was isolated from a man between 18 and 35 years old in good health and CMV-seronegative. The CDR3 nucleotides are TGTGCCAGTGGACAGGGGGGCACCGGGGAGCTGTTTTTT. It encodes CASGQGGTGELFF.